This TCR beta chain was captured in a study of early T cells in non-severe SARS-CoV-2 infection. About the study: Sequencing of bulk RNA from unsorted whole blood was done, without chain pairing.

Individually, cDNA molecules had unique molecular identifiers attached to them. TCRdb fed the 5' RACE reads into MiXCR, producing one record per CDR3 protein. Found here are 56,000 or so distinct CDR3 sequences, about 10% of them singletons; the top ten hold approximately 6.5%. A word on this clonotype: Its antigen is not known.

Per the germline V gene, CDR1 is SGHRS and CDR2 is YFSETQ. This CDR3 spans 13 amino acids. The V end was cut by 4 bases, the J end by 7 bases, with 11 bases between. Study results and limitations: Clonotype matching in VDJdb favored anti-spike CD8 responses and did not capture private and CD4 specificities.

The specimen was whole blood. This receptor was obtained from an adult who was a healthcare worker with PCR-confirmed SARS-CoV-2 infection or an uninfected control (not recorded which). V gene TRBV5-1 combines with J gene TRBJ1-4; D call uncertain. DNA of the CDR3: TGCGCCAGCAGCCCAACCCCGGGTGAAAAACTGTTTTTT. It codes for CASSPTPGEKLFF.